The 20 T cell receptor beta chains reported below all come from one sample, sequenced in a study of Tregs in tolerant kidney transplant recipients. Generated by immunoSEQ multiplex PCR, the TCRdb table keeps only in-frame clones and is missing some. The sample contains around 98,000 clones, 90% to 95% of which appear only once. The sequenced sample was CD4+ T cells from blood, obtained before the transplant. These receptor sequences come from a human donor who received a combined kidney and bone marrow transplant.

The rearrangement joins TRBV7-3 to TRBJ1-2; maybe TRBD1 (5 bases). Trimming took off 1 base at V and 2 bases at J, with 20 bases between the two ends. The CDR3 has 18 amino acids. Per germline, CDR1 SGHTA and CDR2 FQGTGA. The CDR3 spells CASSLMVRWGSPNYGYTF. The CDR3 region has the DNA TGTGCCAGCAGCTTAATGGTAAGATGGGGCAGCCCCAACTATGGCTACACCTTC.

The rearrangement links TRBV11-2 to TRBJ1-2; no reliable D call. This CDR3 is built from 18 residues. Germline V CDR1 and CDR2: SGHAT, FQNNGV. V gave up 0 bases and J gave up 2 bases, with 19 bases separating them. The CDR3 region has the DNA TGTGCCAGCAGCTTAGATTCAGCGACGGGTACACCGAACTATGGCTACACCTTC. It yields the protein CASSLDSATGTPNYGYTF.

The CDR3 DNA reads TGTGCTAGTGGTTTGGGGACCCTCGGGGGGACCCAGTACTTC. Protein sequence: CASGLGTLGGTQYF. The V call is TRBV12-5, the J call TRBJ2-5, with TRBD2 as a possible D gene (6 bases). Germline loops: CDR1 LGHNT, CDR2 FRNRAP. V was pared by 1 base and J by 7 bases, with 13 bases between. The CDR3 extends over 14 amino acids.

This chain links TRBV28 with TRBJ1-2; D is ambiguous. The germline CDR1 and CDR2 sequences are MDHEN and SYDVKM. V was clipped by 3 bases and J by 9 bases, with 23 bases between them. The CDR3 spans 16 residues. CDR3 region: CASSFLAALSRFSYTF. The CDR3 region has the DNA TGTGCCAGCAGTTTCCTGGCGGCATTGAGCCGGTTTAGCTACACCTTC.

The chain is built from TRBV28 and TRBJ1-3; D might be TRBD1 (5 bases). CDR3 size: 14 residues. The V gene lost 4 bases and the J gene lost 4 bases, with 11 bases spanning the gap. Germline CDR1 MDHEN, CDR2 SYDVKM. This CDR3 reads CASSWGGTGNTIYF. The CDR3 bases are TGTGCCAGCAGTTGGGGGGGGACCGGAAACACCATATATTTT.

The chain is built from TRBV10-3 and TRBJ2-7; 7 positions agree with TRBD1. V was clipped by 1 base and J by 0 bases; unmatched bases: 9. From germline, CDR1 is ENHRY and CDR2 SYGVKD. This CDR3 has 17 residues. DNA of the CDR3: TGTGCCATCAGTGAGTTGCCGGGACAGCAAAGCTCCTACGAGCAGTACTTC. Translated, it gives CAISELPGQQSSYEQYF.

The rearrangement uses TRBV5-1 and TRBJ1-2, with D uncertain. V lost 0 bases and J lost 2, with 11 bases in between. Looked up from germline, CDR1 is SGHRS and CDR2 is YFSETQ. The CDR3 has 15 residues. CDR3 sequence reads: CASSLAGGVNYGYTF. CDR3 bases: TGCGCCAGCAGCTTGGCCGGTGGAGTCAACTATGGCTACACCTTC.

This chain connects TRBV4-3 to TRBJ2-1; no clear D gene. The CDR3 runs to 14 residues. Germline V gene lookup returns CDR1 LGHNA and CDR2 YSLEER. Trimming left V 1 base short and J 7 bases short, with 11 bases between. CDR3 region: CASSQVRVGNEQFF. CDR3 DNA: TGCGCCAGCAGCCAAGTCCGGGTCGGGAATGAGCAGTTCTTC.

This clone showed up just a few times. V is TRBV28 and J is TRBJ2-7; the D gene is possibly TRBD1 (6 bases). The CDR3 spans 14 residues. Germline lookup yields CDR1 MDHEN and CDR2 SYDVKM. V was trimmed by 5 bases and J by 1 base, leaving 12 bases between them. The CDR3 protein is CASSRPGVSYEQYF. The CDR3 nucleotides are TGTGCCAGCAGTCGCCCAGGGGTGTCCTACGAGCAGTACTTC.

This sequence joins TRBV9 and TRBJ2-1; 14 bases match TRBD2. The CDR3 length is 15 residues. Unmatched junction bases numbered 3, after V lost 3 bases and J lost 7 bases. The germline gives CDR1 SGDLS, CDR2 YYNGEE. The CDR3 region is CASSEGTSGGNEQFF. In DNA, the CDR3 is TGTGCCAGCAGCGAAGGGACTAGCGGGGGAAATGAGCAGTTCTTC.

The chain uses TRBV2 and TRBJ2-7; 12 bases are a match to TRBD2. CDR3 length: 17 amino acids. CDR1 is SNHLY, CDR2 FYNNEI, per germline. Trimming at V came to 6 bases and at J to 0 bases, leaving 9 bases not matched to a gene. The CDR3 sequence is CASSRSWTSGASYEQYF. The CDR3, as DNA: TGTGCCAGCAGCCGTAGTTGGACTAGCGGGGCCTCCTACGAGCAGTACTTC.

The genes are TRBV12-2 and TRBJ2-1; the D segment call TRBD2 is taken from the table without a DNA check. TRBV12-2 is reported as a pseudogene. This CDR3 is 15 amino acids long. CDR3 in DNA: TGTGCAAGTCGCTCGCAAAGAGCGGGGGGCCCCAGACGGTTCTTC. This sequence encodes CASRSQRAGGPRRFF.

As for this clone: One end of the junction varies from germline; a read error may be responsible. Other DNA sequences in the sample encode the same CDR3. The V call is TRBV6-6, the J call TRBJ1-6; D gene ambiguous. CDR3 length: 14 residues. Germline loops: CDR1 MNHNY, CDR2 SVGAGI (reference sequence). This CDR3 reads CASRTTVSNSPLHF. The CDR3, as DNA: TGTGCCAGCAGAACAACAGTTTCTAATTCCCCCCTCCACTTT.

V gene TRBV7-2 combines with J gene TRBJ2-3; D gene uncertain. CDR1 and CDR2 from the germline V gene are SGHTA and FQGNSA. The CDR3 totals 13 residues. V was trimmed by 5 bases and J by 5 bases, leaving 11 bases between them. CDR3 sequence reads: CASSSRLRDTQYF. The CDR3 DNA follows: TGTGCCAGCAGCAGTCGCCTCAGAGATACGCAGTATTTT.

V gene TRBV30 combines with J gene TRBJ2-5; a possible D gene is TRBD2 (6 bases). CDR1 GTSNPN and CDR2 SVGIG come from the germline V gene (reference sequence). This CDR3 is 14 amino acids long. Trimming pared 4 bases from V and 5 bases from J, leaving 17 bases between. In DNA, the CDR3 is TGTGCCTGGACCGTACGGGCAGGGAGGGAGACCCAGTACTTC. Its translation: CAWTVRAGRETQYF. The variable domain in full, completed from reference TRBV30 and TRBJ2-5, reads SQTIHQWPATLVQPVGSPLSLECTVEGTSNPNLYWYRQAAGRGLQLLFYSVGIGQISSEVPQNLSASRPQDRQFILSSKKLLLSDSGFYLCAWTVRAGRETQYFGPGTRLLVL.

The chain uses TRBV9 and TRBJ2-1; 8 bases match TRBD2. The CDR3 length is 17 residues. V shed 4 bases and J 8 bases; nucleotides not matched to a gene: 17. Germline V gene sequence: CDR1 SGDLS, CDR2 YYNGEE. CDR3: CASSPLTGGTRLDEQFF. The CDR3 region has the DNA TGTGCCAGCAGCCCCCTAACGGGAGGGACGAGGTTAGATGAGCAGTTCTTC. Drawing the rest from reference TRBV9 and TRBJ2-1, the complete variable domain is DSGVTQTPKHLITATGQRVTLRCSPRSGDLSVYWYQQSLDQGLQFLIQYYNGEERAKGNILERFSAQQFPDLHSELNLSSLELGDSALYFCASSPLTGGTRLDEQFFGPGTRLTVL.

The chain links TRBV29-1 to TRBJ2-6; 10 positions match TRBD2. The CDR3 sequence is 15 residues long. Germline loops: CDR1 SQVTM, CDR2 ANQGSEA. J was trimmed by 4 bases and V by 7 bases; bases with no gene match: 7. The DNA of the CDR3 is TGCAGCGAAGTAGCGGGAGGTTTAGGGGCCAACGTCCTGACTTTC. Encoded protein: CSEVAGGLGANVLTF.

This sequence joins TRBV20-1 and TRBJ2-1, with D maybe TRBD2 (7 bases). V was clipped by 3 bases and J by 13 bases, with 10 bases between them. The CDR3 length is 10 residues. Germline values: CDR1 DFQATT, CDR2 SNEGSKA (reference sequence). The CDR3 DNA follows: TGCAGTGCTAGCCGGGGGGCCCAGTTCTTC. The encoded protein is CSASRGAQFF.

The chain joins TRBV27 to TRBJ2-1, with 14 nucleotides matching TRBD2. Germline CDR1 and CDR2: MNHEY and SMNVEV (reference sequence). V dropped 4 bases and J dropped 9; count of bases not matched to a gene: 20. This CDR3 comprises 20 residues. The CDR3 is CASSSSAGRLAGGPYVEQFF. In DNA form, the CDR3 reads TGTGCCAGCAGTTCATCAGCCGGGCGACTAGCGGGGGGGCCTTATGTTGAGCAGTTCTTC.

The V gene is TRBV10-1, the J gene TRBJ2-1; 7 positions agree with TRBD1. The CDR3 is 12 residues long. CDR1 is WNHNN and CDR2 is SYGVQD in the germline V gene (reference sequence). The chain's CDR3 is CGRDSLNNEQFF. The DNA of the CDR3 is TGCGGACGGGACAGCCTTAACAATGAGCAGTTCTTC.